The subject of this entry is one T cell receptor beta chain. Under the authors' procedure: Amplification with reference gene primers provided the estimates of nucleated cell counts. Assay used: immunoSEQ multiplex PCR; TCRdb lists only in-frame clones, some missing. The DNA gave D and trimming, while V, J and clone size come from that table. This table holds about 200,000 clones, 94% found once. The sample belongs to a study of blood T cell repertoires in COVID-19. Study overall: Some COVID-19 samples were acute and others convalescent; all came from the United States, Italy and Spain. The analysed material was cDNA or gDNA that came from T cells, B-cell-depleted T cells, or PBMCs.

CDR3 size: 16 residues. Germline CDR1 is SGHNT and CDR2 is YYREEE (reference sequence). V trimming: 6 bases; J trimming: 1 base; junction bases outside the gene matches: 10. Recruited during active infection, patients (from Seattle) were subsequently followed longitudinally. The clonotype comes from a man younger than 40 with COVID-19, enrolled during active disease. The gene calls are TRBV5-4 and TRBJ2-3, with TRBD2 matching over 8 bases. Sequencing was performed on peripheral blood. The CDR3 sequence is CASTIYSSGRTDTQYF. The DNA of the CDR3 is TGTGCCAGCACTATTTATTCTAGCGGGCGCACAGATACGCAGTATTTT.